These 10 T cell receptor beta chains were sequenced from one sample in a study of T cells in Graves' hyperthyroidism and ophthalmopathy. It was RNA transcripts that yielded the amplified TCR beta CDR3 regions. First-round RT-PCR targeting the TCR CDR3 was performed with the HTBI primer set. One entry per CDR3 protein, called by TCRdb with MiXCR from the multiplex PCR reads. Here the sample spans some 740,000 distinct CDR3 sequences, 14% being singletons. The sequencing sample was made of blood. These receptors were collected from a woman aged 18-30 years with Graves' hyperthyroidism.

This clonotype was seen a few times. CDR3 amino acids: CASSWTSGIAPEQYF. CDR3 in DNA: TGTGCCAGCAGTTGGACTAGCGGGATCGCCCCCGAGCAGTACTTC. This chain joins TRBV6-2 or TRBV6-3 and TRBJ2-7; 12 nucleotides agree with TRBD2. The CDR3 is 15 residues long. Trimming at V came to 4 bases and at J to 6 bases, leaving 7 bases not matched to a gene. Germline values: CDR1 MNHEY, CDR2 SVGEGT.

This clonotype came up many times. This rearrangement joins TRBV5-1 to TRBJ1-6, with unresolved D. V was cut by 0 bases and J by 2 bases, with 6 bases left in between. The germline V gene encodes CDR1 SGHRS and CDR2 YFSETQ. This CDR3 has 15 residues. CDR3 sequence reads: CASSLGTAYNSPLHF. DNA of the CDR3: TGCGCCAGCAGCTTGGGGACGGCCTATAATTCACCCCTCCACTTT.

This clonotype was recorded at least ten times. The rearrangement joins TRBV28 to TRBJ1-2; D may be TRBD1 (5 bases). Germline V lookup: CDR1 MDHEN, CDR2 SYDVKM. The V gene lost 7 bases and the J gene lost 4 bases, with 19 bases spanning the gap. CDR3 length: 15 residues. CDR3 in amino acids: CASTTGTGRFYGYTF. The CDR3, as DNA: TGTGCCAGCACTACGGGAACAGGAAGGTTCTATGGCTACACCTTC.

Ten or more counts support this clonotype. The rearrangement uses TRBV6-1 and TRBJ1-1; perhaps TRBD1 as D (6 bases). Germline CDR1 MNHNS, CDR2 SASEGT. CDR3 length: 14 amino acids. Trimming left V 2 bases short and J 7 bases short, with 14 bases between. The DNA for the CDR3 is TGTGCCAGCAGTGAACTTCGGGGGGCCAATGAAGCTTTCTTT. Its protein product is CASSELRGANEAFF.

This clonotype was recorded many times. The chain carries TRBV6-1 and TRBJ2-5; possibly TRBD1 for D (6 bases). Trimming shortened V by 6 bases and J by 4 bases, and 9 bases separated the two germline ends. Germline V CDR1 and CDR2: MNHNS, SASEGT. The CDR3 is 12 residues long. The CDR3 sequence: CASRTGPETQYF. The CDR3 region has the DNA TGTGCCAGCAGAACAGGGCCAGAGACCCAGTACTTC.

This clonotype was counted between two and nine times. The CDR3 region is CASSQSGQGIESTIYF. The CDR3 nucleotides read TGTGCCAGCAGCCAATCGGGACAGGGTATCGAAAGCACCATATATTTT. The rearrangement links TRBV16 to TRBJ1-3, with TRBD1 identical over 9 bases. This CDR3 comprises 16 residues. From germline, CDR1 is KGHSY and CDR2 FQNENV. Germline trimming cut 0 bases from V and 9 bases from J; bases unmatched to any gene: 9.

This clonotype has a count of ten or more. The chain joins TRBV7-2 to TRBJ1-3; D gene ambiguous. Trimming shortened V by 2 bases and J by 0 bases, and 17 bases separated the two germline ends. The CDR3 consists of 18 residues. Per the germline V gene, CDR1 is SGHTA and CDR2 is FQGNSA. Here the CDR3 reads CASSLRSSNFVSGNTIYF. CDR3 DNA sequence: TGTGCCAGCAGCTTACGATCTTCAAATTTCGTCTCTGGAAACACCATATATTTT. Drawing the rest from reference TRBV7-2 and TRBJ1-3, the complete variable domain is GAGVSQSPSNKVTEKGKDVELRCDPISGHTALYWYRQSLGQGLEFLIYFQGNSAPDKSGLPSDRFSAERTGGSVSTLTIQRTQQEDSAVYLCASSLRSSNFVSGNTIYFGEGSWLTVV.

This rearrangement joins TRBV6-1 to TRBJ2-6; unclear D gene. Between the trimmed V and J ends, which lost 6 bases and 1 base, there was a span of 13 bases. This CDR3 is built from 16 residues. CDR1 and CDR2 from the germline V gene are MNHNS and SASEGT. The CDR3 region has the DNA TGTGCCAGCAGGCCCCGACCGACATCTGGGGCCAACGTCCTGACTTTC. It specifies CASRPRPTSGANVLTF.

This clonotype was counted at least ten times. This sequence joins TRBV28 and TRBJ2-7; tentative D call: TRBD1 (6 bases). The V end lost 5 bases, the J end lost 7 bases, and 21 bases lay between the germline ends. CDR1 MDHEN and CDR2 SYDVKM come from the germline V gene. This CDR3 region has 15 residues. CDR3 nucleotides: TGTGCCAGCAGTCCGTACAGGGTCAGGAGTGAAGAGCAGTACTTC. Amino acid sequence: CASSPYRVRSEEQYF.

J is TRBJ2-2 and V is TRBV3-1, with D unresolved. Germline assignment: CDR1 LGHDT and CDR2 YNNKEL (reference sequence). V dropped 0 bases and J dropped 1 base, with 12 bases sitting between them. The CDR3 sequence is 17 residues long. The CDR3 nucleotides are TGTGCCAGCAGCCAAGATAGGGCCATTTTGAACACCGGGGAGCTGTTTTTT. Protein: CASSQDRAILNTGELFF.